This paragraph reports one TCR beta chain. The source of the sample is a study of T cells expressing NK-cell markers. TCRdb reprocessed the 5' RACE reads, keeping one entry per CDR3 protein, no DNA. The sample table includes about 160,000 distinct CDR3 sequences. This CDR3 has 13 residues. Per the germline V gene, CDR1 is SGHDN and CDR2 is FVKESK. Sequencing was done on a sample of blood T cells: a sorted CD56 or NKG2C T cell subset, CD4+ or CD8+ T cells, or bulk PBMC T cells (not recorded which). The rearrangement links TRBV14 to TRBJ1-1. The sequence was obtained from a woman aged 18 to 75 in good health. The CDR3 spells CASRMDPNTEAFF.